What follows are 25 T cell receptor beta chains derived from one specimen sequenced in a study of control samples from healthy donors and cancer patients. Here immunoSEQ multiplex PCR was the method, and the copy in TCRdb shows in-frame clones only, minus some. The table includes 90,000 to 150,000 clones, 88% detected once. Specimen: blood. The receptors were sampled from a man aged 35-49 years in good health.

V is TRBV7-6 and J is TRBJ2-3, with TRBD2 identical over 12 bases. CDR3 length equals 16 residues. J gave up 2 bases and V 5 bases, and 5 bases lay outside the gene matches. Per the germline V gene, CDR1 is SGHVS and CDR2 is FNYEAQ. The CDR3 loop reads CASSPLAGGLTDTQYF. Here the CDR3 DNA reads TGTGCCAGCAGCCCCCTAGCGGGGGGGCTCACAGATACGCAGTATTTT.

CDR3 sequence: CASSFRDRNTEAFF. The CDR3 DNA is TGTGCCAGCAGCTTCCGGGACAGAAACACTGAAGCTTTCTTT. The chain recombines TRBV11-3 with TRBJ1-1, with 7 bases identical to TRBD1. Germline CDR1 is SGHNT and CDR2 is YENEEA. The CDR3 is 14 residues long. J was trimmed by 2 bases and V by 3 bases; bases with no gene match: 3.

The chain carries TRBV7-8 and TRBJ1-2; D gene ambiguous. The germline CDR1 and CDR2 sequences are SGHVS and FQNEAQ. The CDR3 extends over 15 amino acids. The ends were cut back, 1 base at V and 3 bases at J, with 12 bases in the middle. In DNA, the CDR3 is TGTGCCAGCAGCTTAGGAGGGAGGAGGGACTATGGCTACACCTTC. Translated: CASSLGGRRDYGYTF.

The V gene is TRBV4-1, the J gene TRBJ2-2; TRBD2 matches 11 bases. Trimming took 2 bases from V and 0 from J; bases not matched to a gene: 5. CDR1 is MGHRA, CDR2 YSYEKL, per germline. The CDR3 consists of 18 residues. For the CDR3, the DNA is TGCGCCAGCAGCCAATTAGCGGGGGGGAGCTCGAACACCGGGGAGCTGTTTTTT. Protein product: CASSQLAGGSSNTGELFF.

This rearrangement joins TRBV15 to TRBJ2-4, with D unclear. Trimming left V 6 bases short and J 0 bases short, with 12 bases between. CDR1 LNHNV and CDR2 YYDKDF come from the germline V gene (reference sequence). CDR3 size: 15 residues. The CDR3 spells CATRGVRLAKNIQYF. The CDR3 nucleotides read TGTGCCACCAGGGGCGTGCGACTAGCCAAAAACATTCAGTACTTC.

The chain combines TRBV7-9 with TRBJ1-3, with D maybe TRBD1 (5 bases). The CDR3 spans 14 residues. V was shortened by 4 bases and J by 1 base, with 8 bases between the two germline ends. From germline, CDR1 is SEHNR and CDR2 FQNEAQ (reference sequence). CDR3 residues: CASSSRVSGNTIYF. CDR3 in DNA: TGTGCCAGCAGCTCCAGGGTTTCTGGAAACACCATATATTTT. Full variable domain (outside the CDR3, taken from reference TRBV7-9 and TRBJ1-3): DTGVSQNPRHKITKRGQNVTFRCDPISEHNRLYWYRQTLGQGPEFLTYFQNEAQLEKSRLLSDRFSAERPKGSFSTLEIQRTEQGDSAMYLCASSSRVSGNTIYFGEGSWLTVV.

This rearrangement joins TRBV10-3 to TRBJ2-7; TRBD2 aligns across 14 bases. Germline loops: CDR1 ENHRY, CDR2 SYGVKD. Germline trimming cut 6 bases from V and 5 bases from J; bases unmatched to any gene: 6. This CDR3 has 15 amino acids. This CDR3 reads CAISLGTSGGHEQYF. In nucleotides, the CDR3 is TGTGCCATCAGCCTGGGGACTAGCGGGGGCCACGAGCAGTACTTC.

This chain connects TRBV14 to TRBJ2-2, with D unresolved. The CDR3 loop spans 15 amino acids. Germline loops: CDR1 SGHDN, CDR2 FVKESK. The V gene lost 1 base and the J gene lost 5 bases, with 11 bases spanning the gap. In nucleotides, the CDR3 is TGTGCCAGCAGCCAAGCTCAAGACATTACCGGGGAGCTGTTTTTT. It codes for CASSQAQDITGELFF. Full variable domain (outside the CDR3, taken from reference TRBV14 and TRBJ2-2): EAGVTQFPSHSVIEKGQTVTLRCDPISGHDNLYWYRRVMGKEIKFLLHFVKESKQDESGMPNNRFLAERTGGTYSTLKVQPAELEDSGVYFCASSQAQDITGELFFGEGSRLTVL.

This clone was seen a few times. The chain employs TRBV11-3 and TRBJ1-1, with 8 bases identical to TRBD1. The germline V gene encodes CDR1 SGHNT and CDR2 YENEEA. The CDR3 spans 17 residues. The V segment lost 0 bases and the J segment 1 base; nucleotides outside the gene matches: 7. The CDR3 nucleotides are TGTGCCAGCAGCTTAGATGACAGGGGAATTGGGAACACTGAAGCTTTCTTT. Translated, it gives CASSLDDRGIGNTEAFF.

This clone came up a few times. The gene calls are TRBV13 and TRBJ2-5; either TRBD1 or TRBD2 may fit D (5 bases each). V was pared by 0 bases and J by 5 bases, with 7 bases between. The CDR3 is 13 amino acids. Germline values: CDR1 PRHDT, CDR2 FYEKMQ (reference sequence). Written as DNA, the CDR3 is TGTGCCAGCAGCTTAGGGGGGGTGGAGACCCAGTACTTC. Amino acid sequence: CASSLGGVETQYF.

The chain links TRBV29-1 to TRBJ1-1; D ambiguous. The CDR3 is 13 residues long. The V and J ends lost 0 bases and 5 bases respectively, with 10 bases between them. In germline, CDR1 is SQVTM, CDR2 ANQGSEA. For the CDR3, the DNA is TGCAGCGTTGAAGATCTAAGGGCTACTGAAGCTTTCTTT. Protein sequence: CSVEDLRATEAFF.

CDR3 sequence: CASSETSGVYGYTF. The CDR3, as DNA: TGTGCCAGCAGTGAAACCTCCGGGGTCTATGGCTACACCTTC. The rearrangement joins TRBV6-1 to TRBJ1-2; D remains unclear. The ends were cut back, 2 bases at V and 4 bases at J, with 11 bases in the middle. CDR3 length: 14 residues. CDR1 is MNHNS and CDR2 is SASEGT in the germline V gene.

This CDR3 is CASSRQGRDGYTF. The CDR3 DNA reads TGTGCCAGCAGCCGACAGGGCAGGGATGGCTACACCTTC. The V and J genes are TRBV7-9 and TRBJ1-2; TRBD1 aligns across 7 bases. V trimming: 5 bases; J trimming: 6 bases; junction bases outside the gene matches: 6. Germline V gives CDR1 SEHNR, CDR2 FQNEAQ (reference sequence). The CDR3 has 13 residues.

The genes are TRBV13 and TRBJ2-7, with TRBD2 identical over 12 bases. V shed 2 bases, J shed 7 bases, and the junction held 6 bases outside the gene matches. Germline V lookup: CDR1 PRHDT, CDR2 FYEKMQ (reference sequence). The CDR3 extends over 15 amino acids. This CDR3 reads CASSLMASGGDEQYF. The DNA for the CDR3 is TGTGCCAGCAGCTTAATGGCTAGCGGGGGGGATGAGCAGTACTTC.

Only a few counts were recorded for this clone. The J gene is TRBJ2-1, the V gene TRBV27, with 12 bases fitting TRBD2. There are 15 residues in the CDR3. The ends lost 4 bases at V and 8 bases at J; junction bases unmatched: 6. Germline V lookup: CDR1 MNHEY, CDR2 SMNVEV (reference sequence). The CDR3 is CASSSLASGGDEQFF. The CDR3 DNA follows: TGTGCCAGCAGTTCCCTCGCTAGCGGGGGGGATGAGCAGTTCTTC.

The chain links TRBV21-1 to TRBJ1-6. TRBV21-1 is a pseudogene segment. This CDR3 is built from 15 residues. DNA for the CDR3: TGTGCCAGCAACCTCGACACAGAGCGTAATTCACCCCTCCACTTT. The encoded protein is CASNLDTERNSPLHF.

The CDR3: CASSRLQGASYEQYF. CDR3 nucleotides: TGCGCCAGCAGCCGACTGCAGGGGGCATCCTACGAGCAGTACTTC. The gene calls are TRBV4-3 and TRBJ2-7, with 8 bases matching TRBD1. The germline V gene encodes CDR1 LGHNA and CDR2 YSLEER. J gave up 1 base and V 4 bases, and 6 bases lay outside the gene matches. CDR3 length: 15 amino acids.

This chain links TRBV30 with TRBJ1-3, with TRBD1 matching over 11 bases. The V segment lost 0 bases and the J segment 8 bases; nucleotides outside the gene matches: 6. Germline loops: CDR1 GTSNPN, CDR2 SVGIG (reference sequence). This CDR3 comprises 15 residues. This chain's CDR3 is CAWSVWTGGRYTIYF. CDR3 nucleotide sequence: TGTGCCTGGAGTGTCTGGACAGGGGGCAGGTACACCATATATTTT.

The chain couples TRBV2 to TRBJ1-6; D is unclear. Germline V gene sequence: CDR1 SNHLY, CDR2 FYNNEI. V was trimmed by 5 bases and J by 6 bases, leaving 14 bases between them. The CDR3 runs to 15 residues. The CDR3 bases are TGTGCCAGCAGTCCGGGTCAACCTCCTAATTCACCCCTCCACTTT. Translating it yields CASSPGQPPNSPLHF. The whole variable domain, filled in from reference TRBV2 and TRBJ1-6, reads EPEVTQTPSHQVTQMGQEVILRCVPISNHLYFYWYRQILGQKVEFLVSFYNNEISEKSEIFDDQFSVERPDGSNFTLKIRSTKLEDSAMYFCASSPGQPPNSPLHFGNGTRLTVT.

The CDR3 DNA is TGCGCCAGCAGCTCCGAAGGGGCGGCAAGTTCACCCCTCCACTTT. Its protein product is CASSSEGAASSPLHF. V and J are TRBV5-1 and TRBJ1-6, with D possibly matching TRBD1 (5 bases). This CDR3 has 15 residues. Looked up from germline, CDR1 is SGHRS and CDR2 is YFSETQ. Trimming removed 3 bases from V and 9 bases from J, with 16 bases in between. Full variable domain (missing parts from reference TRBV5-1 and TRBJ1-6): KAGVTQTPRYLIKTRGQQVTLSCSPISGHRSVSWYQQTPGQGLQFLFEYFSETQRNKGNFPGRFSGRQFSNSRSEMNVSTLELGDSALYLCASSSEGAASSPLHFGNGTRLTVT.

This chain links TRBV7-2 with TRBJ2-3, with D tentatively TRBD2 (5 bases). V gave up 2 bases and J gave up 0 bases, with 15 bases separating them. Germline V gene sequence: CDR1 SGHTA, CDR2 FQGNSA. CDR3 length: 17 residues. The CDR3 protein is CASSLRASWVSTDTQYF. The CDR3 nucleotides are TGTGCCAGCAGCTTAAGGGCTAGCTGGGTTAGCACAGATACGCAGTATTTT.

This clone turned up a few times. The chain joins TRBV6-5 to TRBJ2-5, with 7 positions matching TRBD2. The CDR3 has 14 residues. Germline V gives CDR1 MNHEY, CDR2 SVGAGI. Trimming cost V 10 bases and J 4 bases; bases outside gene matches: 12. The CDR3 coding sequence is TGTGCCAAAATTCGGGGGGAGAATACAGAGACCCAGTACTTC. Its protein is CAKIRGENTETQYF.

The CDR3 DNA reads TGCGCCAGCAGCCAAGTCCCGACCTCTGGAAACACCATATATTTT. This codes for CASSQVPTSGNTIYF. The chain employs TRBV4-3 and TRBJ1-3; unclear D gene. Germline lookup yields CDR1 LGHNA and CDR2 YSLEER. The ends were cut back, 1 base at V and 0 bases at J, with 7 bases in the middle. This CDR3 is built from 15 residues.

This CDR3 is CATSDRGGSKTEQYF. The CDR3 DNA follows: TGTGCCACCAGTGACCGGGGGGGATCTAAAACCGAGCAGTACTTC. The chain is built from TRBV24-1 and TRBJ2-7, with 8 bases matching TRBD2. The CDR3 covers 15 residues. In germline, CDR1 is KGHDR, CDR2 SFDVKD. V dropped 4 bases and J dropped 6; count of bases not matched to a gene: 10.

The rearrangement joins TRBV19 to TRBJ2-1; TRBD1 agrees at 9 bases. CDR3 length equals 14 residues. V trimming: 6 bases; J trimming: 12 bases; junction bases outside the gene matches: 12. CDR1 LNHDA and CDR2 SQIVND come from the germline V gene (reference sequence). CDR3 sequence (DNA): TGTGCCAGTAGGGACAGGGGTCCTGAGAGTGCGCAGTTCTTC. Translated: CASRDRGPESAQFF. Using reference TRBV19 and TRBJ2-1 for the parts outside the CDR3, the full variable domain is DGGITQSPKYLFRKEGQNVTLSCEQNLNHDAMYWYRQDPGQGLRLIYYSQIVNDFQKGDIAEGYSVSREKKESFPLTVTSAQKNPTAFYLCASRDRGPESAQFFGPGTRLTVL.